This T cell receptor (beta chain) was profiled in a study of blood T cell repertoires in COVID-19 (dated by TCRdb to about 2020). Regarding the study in general: Samples from collaborators originated in the United States, Italy and Spain and spanned both the acute and convalescent phases of COVID-19. The prospective study material was composed of cDNA or gDNA derived from T cells, B-cell-depleted T cells, or PBMCs. Deeply sampled blood TCRbeta repertoires from subjects exposed to, actively infected with, or recovered from COVID-19 were included in the dataset. A freely available public database, intended as a resource for researchers studying the immune response to SARS-CoV-2, is where the repertoires were released. The samples were drawn from two sources: the first 160 participants of the ongoing ImmuneRACE study, and about 1,300 subjects contributed by 6 global collaborators. Sample metadata almost always included a de-identified subject ID, COVID-19 status, age in years and sex. Where HLA class I and class II types were available, the types were taken from metadata supplied by the sample provider, not from assay-based typing.

Note on this clone: The antigen this receptor binds is unknown. No per-base quality is available; no much larger clone lies one base away.

Each collaborating institution followed its own protocols to collect whole blood in K2EDTA tubes. For TCRbeta analysis, collaborators shipped samples in one of three forms: frozen whole blood, isolated PBMCs, or DNA extracted from either of those sample types. Its CDR3 holds 13 amino acids, cysteine through phenylalanine. Only CDR3 DNA is held: 39 bases, read in frame from base 1. Germline trimming amounts to 8 bases on V and 1 base on J, with 2 as the count of junction bases outside the gene matches. Reading the germline V gene gives CDR1 MNHEY and CDR2 SVGAGI. Here is what the overall study found, with its caveats: Clinical and demographic metadata were provided uncurated, with the amount varying by source and participant.

TCRbeta CDR3 regions were amplified from genomic DNA using the immunoSEQ Assay, a bias-controlled multiplex PCR. Turning to the authors' computational methods: Nucleated cell counts per sample were estimated from amplification of reference gene primers within the assay. To quantify the absolute abundance of each unique TCRbeta CDR3 rearrangement, sequence reads were collapsed and filtered. Productive Simpson clonality was computed per sample as the square root of Simpson's diversity index over productive rearrangements. As stored in TCRdb, this immuneACCESS dataset retains in-frame rearrangements with V and J assigned. A fraction of the clones does not appear; measured against another copy, unresolved V genes explain less than half of the discrepancy, and the remainder lacks a known reason. V and J calls plus clone size are reproduced from that table; the DNA served to infer D and trimming. In all, the sample holds 95,000 to 150,000 clones, and around nine tenths of those were seen once. Jointly, the top ten make up around 2.1% of the sample.

This sequence uses TRBV6-5 and TRBJ2-7; 10 middle bases align to TRBD2. The specimen sequenced was peripheral blood. The TCR sequence derives from a woman in her forties or fifties with acute or convalescent COVID-19. The DNA sequence is as follows: TGTGCCAGCGAAGCGGGAGGGTCCTACGAGCAGTACTTC. It encodes CASEAGGSYEQYF.